The 5 T cell receptor beta chains below were found in one sample sequenced in a study of STAT3 mutations in large granular lymphocyte leukemia. Which antigens these TCRs recognize remains unknown. Study-level results: Every T-LGLL patient had at least one immunodominant TCRbeta clonotype.

Profiled with immunoSEQ multiplex PCR; TCRdb holds only in-frame clones, not every one. This table has about 10,000 clones, about 55% appearing once. Sequenced: peripheral blood mononuclear cells. All receptors come from a boy aged 5-17 years with T-cell large granular lymphocyte leukemia. Some clones in this sample may be carry-over from other donors' samples.

This clone turned up a few times. For the CDR3, the DNA is TGTGCCAGCAGCTTGGGGGGGACAGGGATCAATCAGCCCCAGCATTTT. Translated: CASSLGGTGINQPQHF. The chain couples TRBV5-4 to TRBJ1-5, with 9 bases fitting TRBD1. The CDR3 runs 16 residues. Looked up from germline, CDR1 is SGHNT and CDR2 is YYREEE (reference sequence). V shed 0 bases, J shed 3 bases, and the junction held 4 bases outside the gene matches.

This clone occurred once. The chain joins TRBV6-1 to TRBJ2-7, with unresolved D. The V and J ends lost 1 base and 4 bases respectively, with 5 bases between them. CDR1 and CDR2 from the germline V gene are MNHNS and SASEGT. This CDR3 has 12 residues. The CDR3 loop is CASSEGWYEQYF. In nucleotides, the CDR3 is TGTGCCAGCAGTGAAGGGTGGTACGAGCAGTACTTC.

V and J are TRBV7-9 and TRBJ2-5; no firm D call. CDR1 SEHNR and CDR2 FQNEAQ come from the germline V gene (reference sequence). The CDR3 extends over 16 amino acids. Deletions cut 2 bases from V and 5 bases from J, with 18 bases between. The CDR3 sequence is CASSLSPPVAQETQYF. The CDR3 DNA reads TGTGCCAGCAGCTTATCCCCCCCTGTTGCCCAGGAGACCCAGTACTTC.

This clone has just a few counts. This chain links TRBV30 with TRBJ1-4; unclear D gene. Germline CDR1 GTSNPN, CDR2 SVGIG (reference sequence). Trimming cost V 3 bases and J 8 bases, with 19 bases left between them. The CDR3 totals 15 residues. The CDR3 DNA sequence: TGTGCCTGGAGATTGGGAATAGGTAGAATCGAAAAACTGTTTTTT. Its translation is CAWRLGIGRIEKLFF.

V and J are TRBV18 and TRBJ1-3, with TRBD1 matching over 8 bases. Trimming at V came to 2 bases and at J to 1 base, leaving 1 base not matched to a gene. CDR1 KGHSH and CDR2 LQKENI come from the germline V gene. This CDR3 is 15 amino acids long. CDR3: CASSPGQGSGNTIYF. The CDR3 DNA sequence: TGTGCCAGCTCACCAGGACAGGGATCTGGAAACACCATATATTTT.